This entry concerns a single TCR beta chain. Its binding antigen is unknown. No much larger clone is present one base from it, and per-base qualities are unavailable. This sample was included in a study of T cells after somatic rescue of genetic block (dated by TCRdb to between 2020 and 2021). With regard to the full study: The study assessed how robust, over the long term, a T-cell system was when the system had developed through somatic rescue of a genetic block in T-cell development.

CDR1 and CDR2 were assigned from the germline V gene (reference sequence) as SGHNT and YYREEE. V is cut by 1 base and J by 1 base, and the space between the germline ends is 16 bases. The CDR3 starts with the cysteine, ends with the phenylalanine, and has 17 residues. Of all the DNA, just the CDR3 is kept, 51 bases in frame from base 1. The protocol used for the library was the immunoSEQ multiplex PCR assay. In TCRdb, the immuneACCESS table is reduced to in-frame sequences with V and J assigned. These tables do not hold every clone; where another copy was compared, an unresolved V gene accounts for under half, and the others remain unexplained. This sample holds roughly 71,000 clones; approximately 91% were observed only once. Roughly 2.9% of the sample lies in the top ten.

The sample consisted of peripheral blood mononuclear cells (PBMCs). This clonotype was obtained from a man aged 30-40 years. The chain joins TRBV5-4 to TRBJ2-3, and possibly TRBD2, on 6 matching bases. The CDR3 in this case is CASSLPVVGGGTDTQYF. The DNA sequence is given as TGTGCCAGCAGCTTGCCGGTCGTGGGGGGTGGCACAGATACGCAGTATTTT.